This T cell receptor (beta chain) was sequenced during a study of blood T cell repertoires in COVID-19. The CDR3 sequence is 14 residues long. The table came from immunoSEQ multiplex PCR; TCRdb's copy has only in-frame clones and leaves some out. Among under 200,000 clones listed, around 86% were seen once. This chain uses TRBV21-1 with TRBJ1-2; TRBD1, as called in the table, went unchecked against the DNA. TRBV21-1 is marked as a pseudogene. The clonotype originates from a man in his late teens or twenties with acute or convalescent COVID-19. Sequenced input: peripheral blood. Here the CDR3 DNA reads TGTGCCAGCAGCAAATCCAGGGGCGATGGGGGCTACACCTTC. Amino acid sequence: CASSKSRGDGGYTF.